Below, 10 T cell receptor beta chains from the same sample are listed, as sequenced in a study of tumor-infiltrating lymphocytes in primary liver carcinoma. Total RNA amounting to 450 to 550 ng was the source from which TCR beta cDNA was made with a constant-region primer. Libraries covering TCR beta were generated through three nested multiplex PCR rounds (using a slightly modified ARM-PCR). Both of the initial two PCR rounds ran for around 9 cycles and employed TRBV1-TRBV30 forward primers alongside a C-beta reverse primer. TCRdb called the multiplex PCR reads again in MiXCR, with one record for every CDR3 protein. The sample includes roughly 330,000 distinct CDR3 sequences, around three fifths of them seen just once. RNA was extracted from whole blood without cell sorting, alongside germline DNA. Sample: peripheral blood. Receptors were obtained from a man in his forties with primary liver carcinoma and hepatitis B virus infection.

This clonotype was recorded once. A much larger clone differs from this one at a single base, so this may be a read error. The chain's CDR3 is CASSQARRGAGGKEQFF. CDR3 in DNA: TGCGCCAGCAGCCAGGCTAGACGGGGAGCGGGAGGTAAAGAGCAGTTCTTC. The genes are TRBV4-1 and TRBJ2-1; 9 bases fit TRBD2. This CDR3 is built from 17 residues. The germline CDR1 and CDR2 sequences are MGHRA and YSYEKL. V gave up 3 bases and J gave up 10 bases; unmatched junction bases: 16.

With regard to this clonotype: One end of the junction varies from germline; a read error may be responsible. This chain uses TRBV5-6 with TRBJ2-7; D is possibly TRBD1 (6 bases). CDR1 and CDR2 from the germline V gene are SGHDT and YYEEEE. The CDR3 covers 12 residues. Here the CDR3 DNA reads TGTGTCAGCAGGGGTCGACTGGACGAGCAGTACTTC. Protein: CVSRGRLDEQYF.

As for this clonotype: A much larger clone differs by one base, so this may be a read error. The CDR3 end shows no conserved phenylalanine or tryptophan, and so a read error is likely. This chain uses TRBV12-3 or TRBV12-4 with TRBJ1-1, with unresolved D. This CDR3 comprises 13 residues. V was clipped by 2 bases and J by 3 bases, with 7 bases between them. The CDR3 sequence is CASSLPGYTEAFS. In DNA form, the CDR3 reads TGTGCCAGCAGTTTACCGGGGTACACTGAAGCTTTCTCT.

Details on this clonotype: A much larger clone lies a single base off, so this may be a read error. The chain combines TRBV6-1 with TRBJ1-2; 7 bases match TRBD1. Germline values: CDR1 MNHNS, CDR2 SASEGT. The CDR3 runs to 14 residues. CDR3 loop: CAISETGPGYGYTF. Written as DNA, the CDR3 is TGTGCCATCAGTGAGACAGGGCCCGGCTATGGCTACACCTTC.

The CDR3 coding sequence is TGTGCCAGCAGTTACACCGGCCAGACTAGCAATCAGCCCCAGCATTTT. Amino acids: CASSYTGQTSNQPQHF. The J gene is TRBJ1-5, the V gene TRBV6-6; unclear D gene. Germline CDR1 reads MNHNY; CDR2 reads SVGAGI (reference sequence). This CDR3 has 16 amino acids. The V gene lost 2 bases and the J gene lost 0 bases, with 11 bases spanning the gap.

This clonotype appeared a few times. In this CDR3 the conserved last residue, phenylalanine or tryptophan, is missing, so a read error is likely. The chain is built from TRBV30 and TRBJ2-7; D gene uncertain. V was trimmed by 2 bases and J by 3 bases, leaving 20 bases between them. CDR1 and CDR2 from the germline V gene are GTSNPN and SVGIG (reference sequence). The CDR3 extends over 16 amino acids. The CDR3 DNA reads TGTGCCTGGAGTTTACCATATTGGACCTCAAACTACGAGCAGTACCTC. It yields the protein CAWSLPYWTSNYEQYL.

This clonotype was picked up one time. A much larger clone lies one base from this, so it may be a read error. The DNA of the CDR3 is TGTGCCATCAGTGAGTCGCGGACTATCGGGGTACCTCGAGCTGGCGACATTCAGTACTTC. This sequence encodes CAISESRTIGVPRAGDIQYF. This chain uses TRBV10-3 with TRBJ2-4; D is perhaps TRBD2 (6 bases). From germline, CDR1 is ENHRY and CDR2 SYGVKD. The CDR3 consists of 20 residues. The germline V and J ends were trimmed by 0 bases and 8 bases, with 29 bases remaining between them.

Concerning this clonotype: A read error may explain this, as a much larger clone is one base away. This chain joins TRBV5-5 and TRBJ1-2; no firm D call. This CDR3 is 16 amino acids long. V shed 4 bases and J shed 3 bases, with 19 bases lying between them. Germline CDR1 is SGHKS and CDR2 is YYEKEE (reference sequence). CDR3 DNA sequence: TGTGCCAGCAGCCAATTTATCAGTAGCGGAGACTATGGCTACACCTTC. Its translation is CASSQFISSGDYGYTF.

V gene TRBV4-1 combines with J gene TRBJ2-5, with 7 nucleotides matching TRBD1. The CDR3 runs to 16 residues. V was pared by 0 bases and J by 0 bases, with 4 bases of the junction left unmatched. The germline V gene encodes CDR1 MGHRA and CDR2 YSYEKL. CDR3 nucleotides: TGCGCCAGCAGCCAAGAATCACAGGGGTACCAAGAGACCCAGTACTTC. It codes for CASSQESQGYQETQYF.

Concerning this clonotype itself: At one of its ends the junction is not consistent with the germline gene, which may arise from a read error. This chain's CDR3 is CTSRTTRELFF. CDR3 in DNA: TGTACCAGCAGGACAACCAGGGAGCTGTTTTTT. The chain employs TRBV6-5 and TRBJ2-2; the D gene is possibly TRBD1 (5 bases). Germline V gene data show CDR1 as MNHEY and CDR2 as SVGAGI. The CDR3 covers 11 residues.